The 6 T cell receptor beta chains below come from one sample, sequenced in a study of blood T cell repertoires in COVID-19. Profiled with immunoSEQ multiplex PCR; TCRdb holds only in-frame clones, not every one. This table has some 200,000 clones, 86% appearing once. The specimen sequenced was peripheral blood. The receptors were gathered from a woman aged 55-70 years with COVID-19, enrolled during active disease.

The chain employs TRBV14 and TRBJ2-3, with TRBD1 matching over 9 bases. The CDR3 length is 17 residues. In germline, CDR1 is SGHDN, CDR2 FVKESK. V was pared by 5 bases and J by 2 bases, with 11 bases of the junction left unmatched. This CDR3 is CASSSRQGVGFTDTQYF. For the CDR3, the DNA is TGTGCCAGCAGCTCTCGACAGGGGGTGGGATTCACAGATACGCAGTATTTT. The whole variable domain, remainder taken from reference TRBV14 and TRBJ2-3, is EAGVTQFPSHSVIEKGQTVTLRCDPISGHDNLYWYRRVMGKEIKFLLHFVKESKQDESGMPNNRFLAERTGGTYSTLKVQPAELEDSGVYFCASSSRQGVGFTDTQYFGPGTRLTVL.

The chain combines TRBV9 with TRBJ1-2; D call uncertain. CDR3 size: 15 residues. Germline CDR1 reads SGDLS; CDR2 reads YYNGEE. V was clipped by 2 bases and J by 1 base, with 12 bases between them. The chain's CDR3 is CASSVSVESNYGYTF. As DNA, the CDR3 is TGTGCCAGCAGCGTCTCCGTAGAAAGTAACTATGGCTACACCTTC. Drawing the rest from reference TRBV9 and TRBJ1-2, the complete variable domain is DSGVTQTPKHLITATGQRVTLRCSPRSGDLSVYWYQQSLDQGLQFLIQYYNGEERAKGNILERFSAQQFPDLHSELNLSSLELGDSALYFCASSVSVESNYGYTFGSGTRLTVV.

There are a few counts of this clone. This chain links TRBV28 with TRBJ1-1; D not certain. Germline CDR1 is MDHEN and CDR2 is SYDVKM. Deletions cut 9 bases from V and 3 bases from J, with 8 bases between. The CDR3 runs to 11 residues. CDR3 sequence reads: CASRGYTEAFF. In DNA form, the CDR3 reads TGTGCCAGTCGCGGCTACACTGAAGCTTTCTTT.

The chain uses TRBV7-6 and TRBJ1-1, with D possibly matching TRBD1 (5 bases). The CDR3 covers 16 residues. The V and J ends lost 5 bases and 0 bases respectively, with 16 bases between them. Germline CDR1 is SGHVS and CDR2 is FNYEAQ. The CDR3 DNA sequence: TGTGCCAGCAGCCCTGGGACTGAAATAATGAACACTGAAGCTTTCTTT. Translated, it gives CASSPGTEIMNTEAFF.

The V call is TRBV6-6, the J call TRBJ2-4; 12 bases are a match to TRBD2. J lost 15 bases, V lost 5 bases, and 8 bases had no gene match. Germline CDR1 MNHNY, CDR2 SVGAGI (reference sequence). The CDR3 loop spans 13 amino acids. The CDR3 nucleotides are TGTGCCAGCAGTCCGACTAGCGGGGGATTTAGGTACTTC. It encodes CASSPTSGGFRYF.

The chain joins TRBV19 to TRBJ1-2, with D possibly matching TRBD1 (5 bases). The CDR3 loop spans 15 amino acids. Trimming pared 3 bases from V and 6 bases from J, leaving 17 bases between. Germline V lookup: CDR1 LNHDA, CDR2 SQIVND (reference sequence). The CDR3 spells CASSITSGRVDGYTF. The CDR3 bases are TGTGCCAGTAGTATTACCTCAGGGAGGGTCGATGGCTACACCTTC.